This TCR beta chain appears in the sequencing data of a study of tumor-infiltrating lymphocytes in oesophageal squamous cell carcinoma. There are many counts of this clonotype. From the PCR reads, TCRdb called clonotypes with MiXCR, one entry per CDR3 protein. This table has around 12,000 distinct CDR3 sequences, approximately 50% appearing once. This CDR3 comprises 16 residues. V lost 5 bases and J 4 bases, leaving 20 bases between the germline ends. Per the germline V gene, CDR1 is SGHVS and CDR2 is FNYEAQ. This clonotype originated in a female donor with esophageal squamous cell carcinoma. The specimen sequenced was esophageal tumor tissue. The V and J genes are TRBV7-6 and TRBJ1-1; D possibly corresponds to TRBD1 (6 bases). Here the CDR3 DNA reads TGTGCCAGCAGCCGGTCTCAAGGGGCAGGGGCCACTGAAGCTTTCTTT. Protein: CASSRSQGAGATEAFF.